A single sample gave rise to the 18 T cell receptor beta chains below, sequenced in a study of T cell repertoires in cytomegalovirus infection. TCRdb processed the reads anew with MiXCR; each CDR3 protein has one entry. The table shows around 740,000 distinct CDR3 sequences, with 35% occurring only once. The sample consisted of PBMCs. These receptor sequences come from a human donor in good health (CMV status not recorded). Some clones in this sample may be carry-over from other donors' samples.

V gene TRBV15 combines with J gene TRBJ2-7, with TRBD1 identical over 8 bases. J lost 0 bases, V lost 2 bases, and 6 bases had no gene match. The CDR3 has 16 amino acids. Germline V gene sequence: CDR1 LNHNV, CDR2 YYDKDF (reference sequence). The CDR3 DNA reads as TGTGCCACCAGCAGACTGGACAGGGCTAGCTCCTACGAGCAGTACTTC. Translating it yields CATSRLDRASSYEQYF.

V usage is TRBV28 and J usage is TRBJ2-7, with TRBD2 as a possible D gene (7 bases). The V gene lost 3 bases and the J gene lost 4 bases, with 10 bases spanning the gap. This CDR3 has 13 amino acids. Germline V gene lookup returns CDR1 MDHEN and CDR2 SYDVKM. The CDR3 DNA sequence: TGTGCCAGCAGTTTCGCGGGGGCTTACGAGCAGTACTTC. The encoded protein is CASSFAGAYEQYF.

The rearrangement joins TRBV28 to TRBJ2-1; 11 bases align to TRBD2. The CDR3 has 17 residues. The V gene end was trimmed by 5 bases and the J gene end by 6 bases; junction bases not matched to a gene: 12. Germline CDR1 reads MDHEN; CDR2 reads SYDVKM. The CDR3 sequence is CASSIAGGTRAGNEQFF. CDR3 nucleotides: TGTGCCAGCAGTATAGCGGGGGGGACCCGGGCGGGCAATGAGCAGTTCTTC. Filled out from reference TRBV28 and TRBJ2-1, the complete variable domain reads DVKVTQSSRYLVKRTGEKVFLECVQDMDHENMFWYRQDPGLGLRLIYFSYDVKMKEKGDIPEGYSVSREKKERFSLILESASTNQTSMYLCASSIAGGTRAGNEQFFGPGTRLTVL.

The genes are TRBV4-1 and TRBJ2-3; TRBD2 might be the D (6 bases). Trimming shortened V by 1 base and J by 5 bases, and 16 bases separated the two germline ends. There are 16 residues in the CDR3. Germline CDR1 and CDR2: MGHRA and YSYEKL. The CDR3 loop is CASSQGGGGAIDTQYF. CDR3 DNA: TGCGCCAGCAGCCAAGGGGGCGGCGGGGCCATAGATACGCAGTATTTT.

This clonotype was seen many times. The CDR3 nucleotides read TGTGCCAGCAGCACCGGGGACACAGATACGCAGTATTTT. Encoded protein: CASSTGDTDTQYF. The genes are TRBV7-2 and TRBJ2-3, with D perhaps matching TRBD2 (5 bases). This CDR3 has 13 residues. V was trimmed by 5 bases and J by 2 bases, leaving 8 bases between them. Germline V lookup: CDR1 SGHTA, CDR2 FQGNSA.

Points on this clonotype: One end of the junction is discordant with germline, which a read error may explain. The chain uses TRBV7-2 and TRBJ2-7; D tentatively fits TRBD1 or TRBD2 (5 bases each). The germline CDR1 and CDR2 sequences are SGHTA and FQGNSA. The CDR3 length is 15 residues. The CDR3 DNA follows: TGTGCCAGCAGCTTAGGGGGTCCAGGGCGTAGCGAGCAGTCCTTC. This codes for CASSLGGPGRSEQSF.

The V and J genes are TRBV12-3 or TRBV12-4 and TRBJ2-3; 8 nucleotides line up with TRBD1. V shed 5 bases and J 3 bases; nucleotides not matched to a gene: 7. CDR3 length equals 15 residues. The CDR3 DNA is TGTGCCAGCAGTGTGTGGCGGGACAGGACAGATACGCAGTATTTT. As protein: CASSVWRDRTDTQYF.

The chain combines TRBV6-1 with TRBJ2-7, with unresolved D. V lost 5 bases to trimming and J lost 7 bases, with 18 bases between them. This CDR3 comprises 14 residues. Germline-derived CDR1 and CDR2 are MNHNS and SASEGT. DNA of the CDR3: TGTGCCAGCAGTTACAGTGACGGCGCTAGGGAGCAGTACTTC. Translation: CASSYSDGAREQYF.

At least ten counts were recorded for this clonotype. V and J are TRBV7-9 and TRBJ1-4; D not resolved. The germline V gene encodes CDR1 SEHNR and CDR2 FQNEAQ (reference sequence). The CDR3 length is 12 residues. V was trimmed by 5 bases and J by 5 bases, leaving 6 bases between them. The CDR3 bases are TGTGCCAGCAGCCGAATCAATGAAAAACTGTTTTTT. Translating gives CASSRINEKLFF.

This chain connects TRBV24-1 to TRBJ2-3, with 14 bases fitting TRBD2. The CDR3 is 17 amino acids. Trimming cost V 3 bases and J 5 bases; bases outside gene matches: 6. Germline CDR1 reads KGHDR; CDR2 reads SFDVKD. This chain's CDR3 is CATSDDSTSGRGDTQYF. In nucleotides, the CDR3 is TGTGCCACCAGTGATGACTCGACTAGCGGGAGGGGAGATACGCAGTATTTT.

This clonotype is a singleton in its sample. The V call is TRBV6-6, the J call TRBJ2-5, with no clear D. The V and J ends lost 0 bases and 5 bases respectively, with 19 bases between them. Germline CDR1 reads MNHNY; CDR2 reads SVGAGI (reference sequence). The CDR3 runs 17 residues. As DNA, the CDR3 is TGTGCCAGCAGTTACTCCGCAGCGCTCAAGACCGAGGAGACCCAGTACTTC. Translating gives CASSYSAALKTEETQYF.

Only a few counts were recorded for this clonotype. The J gene is TRBJ2-2, the V gene TRBV6-6; D gene unclear. This CDR3 contains 13 residues. Germline loops: CDR1 MNHNY, CDR2 SVGAGI (reference sequence). With 7 bases removed from V and 2 bases from J, the gap between germline ends came to 8 bases. CDR3 sequence reads: CASTRRNTGELFF. CDR3 DNA sequence: TGTGCCAGCACTAGGCGAAACACCGGGGAGCTGTTTTTT.

This chain uses TRBV19 with TRBJ2-7; tentatively, D is TRBD1 (6 bases). CDR1 is LNHDA and CDR2 is SQIVND in the germline V gene (reference sequence). The V end was cut by 7 bases, the J end by 3 bases, with 19 bases between. The CDR3 has 15 amino acids. CDR3 protein: CASIMVRGRGYEQYF. The CDR3 DNA follows: TGTGCCAGTATTATGGTGAGGGGGAGAGGCTACGAGCAGTACTTC.

This clonotype was observed a handful of times. This chain joins TRBV5-1 and TRBJ2-7; D is perhaps TRBD2 (6 bases). The V and J ends lost 3 bases and 2 bases respectively, with 9 bases between them. Germline V gene lookup returns CDR1 SGHRS and CDR2 YFSETQ. This CDR3 is 13 amino acids long. In nucleotides, the CDR3 is TGCGCCAGCAGCTGGGACTTGCCCTACGAGCAGTACTTC. Protein product: CASSWDLPYEQYF.

The sample holds a few counts of this clonotype. The chain links TRBV5-6 to TRBJ2-1; no clear D gene. With 3 bases removed from V and 1 base from J, the gap between germline ends came to 8 bases. This CDR3 is 14 amino acids long. Germline CDR1 is SGHDT and CDR2 is YYEEEE. The DNA of the CDR3 is TGTGCCAGCAGCTGGGGAAATTCCTACAATGAGCAGTTCTTC. It encodes CASSWGNSYNEQFF.

This clonotype came up a few times. The chain joins TRBV7-8 to TRBJ2-2; TRBD2 agrees at 11 bases. The CDR3 has 17 amino acids. CDR1 and CDR2 (germline): SGHVS, FQNEAQ. V lost 6 bases, J lost 2 bases, and 8 bases stayed unmatched. The CDR3, as DNA: TGTGCCAGCAGTCTTTTTCTAGCGGGAGGAAACACCGGGGAGCTGTTTTTT. This codes for CASSLFLAGGNTGELFF.

This clonotype was counted ten times or more. This rearrangement joins TRBV7-8 to TRBJ2-7; 9 bases agree with TRBD1. Germline V gene lookup returns CDR1 SGHVS and CDR2 FQNEAQ. The CDR3 is 15 amino acids. J lost 3 bases, V lost 2 bases, and 5 bases had no gene match. CDR3 in amino acids: CASSLRRQGVYEQYF. DNA of the CDR3: TGTGCCAGCAGCTTACGGAGACAGGGGGTCTACGAGCAGTACTTC.

The genes are TRBV5-1 and TRBJ1-4; D might be TRBD1 (5 bases). The V gene's germline CDR1 is SGHRS and CDR2 YFSETQ. The V end was cut by 0 bases, the J end by 5 bases, with 11 bases between. The CDR3 spans 15 residues. The CDR3 sequence: CASSLGGVPNEKLFF. The CDR3 bases are TGCGCCAGCAGCTTGGGAGGGGTCCCGAATGAAAAACTGTTTTTT.